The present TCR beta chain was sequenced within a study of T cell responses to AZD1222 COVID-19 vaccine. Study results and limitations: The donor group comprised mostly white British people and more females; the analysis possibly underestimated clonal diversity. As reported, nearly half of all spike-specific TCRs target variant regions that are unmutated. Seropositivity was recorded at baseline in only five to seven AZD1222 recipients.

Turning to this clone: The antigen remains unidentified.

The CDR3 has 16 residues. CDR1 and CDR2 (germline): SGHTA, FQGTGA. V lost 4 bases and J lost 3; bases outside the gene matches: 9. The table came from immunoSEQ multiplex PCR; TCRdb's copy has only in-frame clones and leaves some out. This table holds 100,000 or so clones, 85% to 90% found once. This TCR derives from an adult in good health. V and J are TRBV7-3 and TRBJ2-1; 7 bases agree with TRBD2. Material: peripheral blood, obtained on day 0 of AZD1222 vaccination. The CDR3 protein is CASSSLSGGGYNEQFF. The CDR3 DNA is TGTGCCAGCAGCTCCCTTTCGGGCGGGGGCTACAATGAGCAGTTCTTC.